This T cell receptor (beta chain) was found in a study of T cell repertoires and HLA-DP antigens. Study in general: In vitro CD4+ alloreactivity was against HeLa-presented HLA-DP.

Germline CDR1 is SGHRS and CDR2 is YFSETQ. Trimming at V came to 5 bases and at J to 3 bases, leaving 8 bases not matched to a gene. The CDR3 contains 16 residues. As concerns this clone: Its antigen is unknown.

Clones were read by immunoSEQ multiplex PCR, and TCRdb kept only the in-frame ones, dropping some. The table includes roughly 110,000 clones, 92% detected once. The sample consisted of CD4+ T cells from PBMCs. The receptor comes from a woman between 18 and 30 years old in good health and CMV-seronegative. The V and J genes are TRBV5-1 and TRBJ2-7, with 13 bases aligning to TRBD2. DNA for the CDR3: TGCGCCAGCAGGGTCGGACTAGCGGGAGACCTCTACGAGCAGTACTTC. Translating gives CASRVGLAGDLYEQYF.